This TCR beta chain was sequenced for a study of blood T cell repertoires in COVID-19. The repertoire was sequenced with immunoSEQ multiplex PCR; TCRdb's copy has only in-frame clones and lacks some. Among 150,000 to 170,000 clones listed, roughly 84% were seen once. V shed 1 base, J shed 8 bases, and the junction held 6 bases outside the gene matches. CDR1 is SGHVS, CDR2 FQNEAQ, per germline. CDR3 length: 14 amino acids. This clonotype was obtained from a man between 60 and 75 years old with COVID-19, enrolled during active disease. J is TRBJ1-2 and V is TRBV7-8, with 8 positions matching TRBD1. The sequencing sample was made of peripheral blood. The DNA for the CDR3 is TGTGCCAGCAGCTTAGACAGGGGGTCGAGGGGCTACACCTTC. This gives the protein CASSLDRGSRGYTF.